This record looks at one T cell receptor (beta chain) sequence and its context. The antigen it binds to is not known. No quality values exist for individual bases; no much larger clone is one base distant. This sample was included in a study of blood T cells in healthy people across ages (dated by TCRdb to between 2014 and 2017). A note on the overall study: Template switching captured roughly one uniquely barcoded TCR beta cDNA molecule per two T cells in model experiments. The donors were divided into four age groups: young (average around 17 years), middle-aged (roughly 42), aged (about 56) and long-lived (approximately 74). The study measured age-related changes in TCR beta repertoire diversity using deep sequencing normalized with unique cDNA molecular identifiers. Two additional independent replicas of 1 million unique cDNA reads from the same blood draw were analyzed for two donors (one aged 18 to 29 and one aged 80 or older).

The library was prepared using 5' RACE. Sequenced on an Illumina HiSeq 2500. A second about 7 to 11 cycle PCR used a sample-barcoded 5' primer and a J-beta primer mix. A unique molecular identifier was introduced onto each TCR beta cDNA molecule by a template-switch 5' adaptor carrying 12 random nucleotides. At least 2.5 million CDR3-containing paired-end reads were obtained from each sample. First-strand cDNA was synthesized from all RNA with the Mint cDNA synthesis kit, primed by a TRBC-specific oligonucleotide. Following uracil-DNA glycosylase treatment, all cDNA underwent a first 18-cycle PCR with the universal primers M1SS and BC2_uni_R. As for how the authors treated the data: For normalization, 1 million high-quality reads were randomly selected from each sample, with every read carrying a distinct molecular identifier. Reads with shared molecular identifiers were discarded instead of being binned into consensus sequences. MiTCR, run with a Q25 quality threshold and the strictest error-elimination algorithm, handled CDR3 identification, clonotype clustering and error correction. Lower-bound total TCR beta diversity was estimated with a nonparametric unseen species model using Euler transformation. Starting from the raw public reads, TCRdb applied fastp trimming at Q25, assembled clones with MiXCR and retained in-frame beta chains. Records with the same CDR3 protein are collapsed into one entry carrying the most frequent genes and DNA. These V and J calls derive from TCRdb rather than the authors' analysis. For this sample there are about 780,000 distinct CDR3 sequences; around a quarter appear just once. In total, the top ten clones hold 2.5% to 3.5% of the sample.

What the study reported, not specific to this receptor: Observed TCR beta diversity per million T cells fell roughly linearly with age, and a significant reduction was already apparent by age roughly 40. Bulk unsorted PBMC profiling prevented conclusive comparison of naive and antigen-experienced compartments. Observed TCR beta diversity correlated strongly with the percentage of naive T cells measured by flow cytometry. Total diversity estimates from one million sequenced T cells were considered lower bounds and underestimates. The long-lived group showed more naive CD4+ T cells, fewer expanded clones and increased TCR diversity than the aged group, suggesting age selection. Because donor CMV infection status was unknown, age-related changes in expanded clonotypes were potentially confounded.

CDR1 and CDR2 were assigned from the germline V gene as SGHVS and FQNEAQ. V is shortened by 5 bases, J by 7 bases, and the region joining them spans 15 bases. Its CDR3 holds 14 amino acids, cysteine through phenylalanine. Only CDR3 DNA is held: 42 bases, read in frame from base 1. Donors were under 40 systemically healthy Caucasian individuals from Russia aged roughly 6 to 100 years. Each donor gave approximately 10 milliliters of peripheral blood, collected into EDTA-treated Vacutainer tubes. Ficoll-Paque density-gradient centrifugation was used to isolate PBMCs, with at least 7 million per sample. Trizol reagent was used to extract total RNA from PBMCs, with at least 6 micrograms per sample. For every donor, an aliquot of PBMCs went through flow cytometry to measure the percentages of naive CD45RAhigh/CD27high T cells. These data were likewise used in another study, on T cells of mothers and their children. From that second study: Nine systemically healthy Caucasian individuals served as donors, namely three mothers together with their six children. cDNA synthesis consumed the entire amount of extracted RNA, loaded at 1.5 ug RNA in each 15 ul reaction. In the second PCR, the M1S primer introduced both the sample barcodes and 2-4 random nucleotides. More than 8 million TCR beta CDR3 reads were obtained from each mother, and about 3 million reads were obtained from each child. Thymic selection shapes the output of TCR recombination in a similar way in related and unrelated pairs, and inherited differences have a minor effect. Normalized repertoire overlap was always slightly but never significantly higher in related than unrelated mother-child pairs. No persistent microchimeric T cell clones were detected, at a sensitivity of approximately 90 clones per million clonotypes. The study used deep NGS to compare TCR beta repertoires of mothers and children, seeking features distinguishing related mother-child pairs from unrelated individuals. On average, the children were approximately 11 +/- 4 years old, while the mothers were around 40 +/- 4 years old. After adapter ligation with NEBNext reagents, the libraries were sequenced on Illumina HiSeq 2000 with 100+100 nt paired-end reads. To avoid cross-contamination, the mother libraries and the child libraries were prepared a month apart and sequenced in separate runs. Each donor had between about 450,000 and 2,200,000 distinct TCR beta clonotypes identified. Naive TCR beta clonotypes were estimated from low-frequency clonotypes matched to each donor's FACS-determined naive share, without sorting.

The chain is encoded by TRBV7-8 joined to TRBJ2-1; the D segment could be TRBD2, given 6 matching bases. This clonotype was obtained from a boy between 10 and 17 years old in good health. Source material: blood. The sequenced DNA is TGTGCCAGCAGCCTGGGACTTCGGGGAAATGAGCAGTTCTTC. Its protein reads: CASSLGLRGNEQFF.